The 2 T cell receptor beta chains below come from one sample, sequenced in a study of blood T cell repertoires in COVID-19. TCRdb keeps only in-frame clones here, not all; method: immunoSEQ multiplex PCR. The sample has 200,000 or so clones, over 75% seen once. Sequencing input: peripheral blood. The receptors were gathered from a man older than 75 with acute or convalescent COVID-19.

As DNA, the CDR3 is TGTGCCAGCCGGACTAGCGGGAGGGGAGATACGCAGTATTTT. This encodes CASRTSGRGDTQYF. The chain is built from TRBV6-5 and TRBJ2-3; 15 bases line up with TRBD2. Germline CDR1 is MNHEY and CDR2 is SVGAGI. V shed 8 bases and J 5 bases; nucleotides not matched to a gene: 2. The CDR3 totals 14 residues.

The V gene is TRBV5-1, the J gene TRBJ2-6, with D possibly TRBD2 on 5 matching bases. This CDR3 spans 14 amino acids. The germline V and J ends were trimmed by 4 bases and 6 bases, with 11 bases remaining between them. Germline CDR1 SGHRS, CDR2 YFSETQ. The CDR3 region is CASSGGRSANVLTF. The CDR3 DNA reads TGCGCCAGCAGCGGTGGGAGATCGGCCAACGTCCTGACTTTC. Full variable domain (remainder filled in from reference TRBV5-1 and TRBJ2-6): KAGVTQTPRYLIKTRGQQVTLSCSPISGHRSVSWYQQTPGQGLQFLFEYFSETQRNKGNFPGRFSGRQFSNSRSEMNVSTLELGDSALYLCASSGGRSANVLTFGAGSRLTVL.